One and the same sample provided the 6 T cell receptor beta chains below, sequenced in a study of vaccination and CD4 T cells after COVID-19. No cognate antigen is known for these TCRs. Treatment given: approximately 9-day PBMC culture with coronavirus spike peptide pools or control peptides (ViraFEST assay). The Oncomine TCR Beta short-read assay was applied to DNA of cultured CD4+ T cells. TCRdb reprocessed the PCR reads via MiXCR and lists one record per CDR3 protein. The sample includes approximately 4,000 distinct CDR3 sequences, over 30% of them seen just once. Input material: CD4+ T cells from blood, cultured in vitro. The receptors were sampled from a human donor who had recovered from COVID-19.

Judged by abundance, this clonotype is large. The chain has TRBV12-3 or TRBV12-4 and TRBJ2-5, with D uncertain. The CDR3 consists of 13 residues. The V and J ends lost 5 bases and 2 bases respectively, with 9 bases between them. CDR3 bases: TGTGCCAGCAGTATGGAGAGACAAGAGACCCAGTACTTC. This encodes CASSMERQETQYF.

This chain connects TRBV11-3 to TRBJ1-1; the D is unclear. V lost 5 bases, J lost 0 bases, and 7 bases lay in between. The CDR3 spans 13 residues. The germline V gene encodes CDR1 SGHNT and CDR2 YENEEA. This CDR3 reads CASSQTLNTEAFF. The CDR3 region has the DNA TGTGCCAGCAGCCAAACATTGAACACTGAAGCTTTCTTT.

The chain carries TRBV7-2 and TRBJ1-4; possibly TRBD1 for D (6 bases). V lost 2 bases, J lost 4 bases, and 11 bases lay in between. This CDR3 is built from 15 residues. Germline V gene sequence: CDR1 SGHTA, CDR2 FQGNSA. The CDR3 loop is CASSLQGSHNEKLFF. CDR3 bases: TGTGCCAGCAGCTTACAGGGGAGTCATAATGAAAAACTGTTTTTT. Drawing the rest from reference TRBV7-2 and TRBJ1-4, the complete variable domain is GAGVSQSPSNKVTEKGKDVELRCDPISGHTALYWYRQSLGQGLEFLIYFQGNSAPDKSGLPSDRFSAERTGGSVSTLTIQRTQQEDSAVYLCASSLQGSHNEKLFFGSGTQLSVL.

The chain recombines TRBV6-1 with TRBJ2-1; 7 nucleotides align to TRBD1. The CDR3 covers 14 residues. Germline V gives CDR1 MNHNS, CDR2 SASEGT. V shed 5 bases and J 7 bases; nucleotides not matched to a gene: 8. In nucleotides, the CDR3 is TGTGCCAGCAGTCTCGACAGGGTAGAGAATGAGCAGTTCTTC. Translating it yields CASSLDRVENEQFF.

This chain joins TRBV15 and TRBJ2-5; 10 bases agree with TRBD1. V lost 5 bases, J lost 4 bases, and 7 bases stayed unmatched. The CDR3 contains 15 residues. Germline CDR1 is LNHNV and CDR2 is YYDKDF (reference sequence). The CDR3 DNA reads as TGTGCCACCAGCGTAGGACAGGGGGGATCAGAGACCCAGTACTTC. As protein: CATSVGQGGSETQYF.

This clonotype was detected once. DNA for the CDR3: TGCAGTGCTAGTTTGGGAACAGGGGGGCGCGAGCAGTACTTC. It is translated as CSASLGTGGREQYF. The chain recombines TRBV20-1 with TRBJ2-7; the match to TRBD1 covers 8 bases. The germline V gene encodes CDR1 DFQATT and CDR2 SNEGSKA (reference sequence). The CDR3 totals 14 residues. The trim removed 3 bases at V and 6 bases at J, leaving 10 bases unmatched.